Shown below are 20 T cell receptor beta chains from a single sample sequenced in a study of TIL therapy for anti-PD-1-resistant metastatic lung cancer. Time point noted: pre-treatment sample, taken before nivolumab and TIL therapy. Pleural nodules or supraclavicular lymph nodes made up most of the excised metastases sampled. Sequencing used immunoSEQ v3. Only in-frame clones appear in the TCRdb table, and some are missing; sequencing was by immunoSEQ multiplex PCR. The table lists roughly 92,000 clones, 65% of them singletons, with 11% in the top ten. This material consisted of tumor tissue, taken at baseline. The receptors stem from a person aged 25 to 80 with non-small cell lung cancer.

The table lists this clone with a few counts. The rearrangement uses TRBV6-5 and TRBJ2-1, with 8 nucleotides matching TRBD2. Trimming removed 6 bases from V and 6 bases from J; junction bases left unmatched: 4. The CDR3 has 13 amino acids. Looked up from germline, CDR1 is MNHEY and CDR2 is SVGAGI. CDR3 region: CASRVSGANEQFF. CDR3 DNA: TGTGCCAGCAGAGTTAGCGGGGCCAATGAGCAGTTCTTC.

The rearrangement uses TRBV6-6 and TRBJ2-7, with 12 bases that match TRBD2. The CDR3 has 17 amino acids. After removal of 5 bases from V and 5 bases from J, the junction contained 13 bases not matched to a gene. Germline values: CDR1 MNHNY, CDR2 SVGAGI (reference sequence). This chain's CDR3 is CASSQLAGGLGKDEQYF. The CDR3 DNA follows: TGTGCCAGCAGTCAACTAGCGGGAGGTCTTGGTAAGGACGAGCAGTACTTC.

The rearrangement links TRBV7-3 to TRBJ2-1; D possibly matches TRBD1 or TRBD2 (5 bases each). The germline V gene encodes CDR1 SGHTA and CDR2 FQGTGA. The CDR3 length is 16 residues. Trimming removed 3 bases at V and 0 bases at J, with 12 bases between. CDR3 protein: CASSLGTPSSYNEQFF. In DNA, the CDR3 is TGTGCCAGCAGCTTGGGGACCCCCAGCTCCTACAATGAGCAGTTCTTC. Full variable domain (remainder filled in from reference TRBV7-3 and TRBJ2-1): GAGVSQTPSNKVTEKGKYVELRCDPISGHTALYWYRQSLGQGPEFLIYFQGTGAADDSGLPNDRFFAVRPEGSVSTLKIQRTERGDSAVYLCASSLGTPSSYNEQFFGPGTRLTVL.

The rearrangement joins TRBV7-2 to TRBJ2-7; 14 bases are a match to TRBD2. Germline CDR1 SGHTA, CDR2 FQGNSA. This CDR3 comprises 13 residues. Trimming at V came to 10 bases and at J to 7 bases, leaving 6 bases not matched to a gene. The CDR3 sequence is CATGTSGSREQYF. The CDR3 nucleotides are TGTGCCACTGGGACTAGCGGGAGTAGGGAGCAGTACTTC.

The CDR3 sequence: CASSRGLPSSYNEQFF. Here the CDR3 DNA reads TGTGCCAGCAGTCGCGGACTCCCCAGCTCCTACAATGAGCAGTTCTTC. The chain links TRBV28 to TRBJ2-1; weak D call: TRBD2 (5 bases). V gave up 5 bases and J gave up 0 bases, with 14 bases separating them. This CDR3 comprises 16 residues. Germline values: CDR1 MDHEN, CDR2 SYDVKM.

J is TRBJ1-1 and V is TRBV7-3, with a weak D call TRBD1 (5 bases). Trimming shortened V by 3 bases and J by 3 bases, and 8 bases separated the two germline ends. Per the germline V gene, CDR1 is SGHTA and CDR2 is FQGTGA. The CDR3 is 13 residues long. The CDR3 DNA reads TGTGCCAGCAGCTTTATGACAGACACTGAAGCTTTCTTT. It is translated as CASSFMTDTEAFF.

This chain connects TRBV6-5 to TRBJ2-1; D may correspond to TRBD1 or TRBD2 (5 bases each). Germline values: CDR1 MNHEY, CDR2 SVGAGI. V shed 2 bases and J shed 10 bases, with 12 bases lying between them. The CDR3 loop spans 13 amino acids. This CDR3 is CASSYGRGAEQFF. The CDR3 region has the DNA TGTGCCAGCAGTTACGGAAGGGGAGCCGAGCAGTTCTTC.

For the CDR3, the DNA is TGTGCCAGCAGCACCGACGAGCAGTACTTC. This codes for CASSTDEQYF. The chain joins TRBV21-1 to TRBJ2-7; TRBD2 is the table's D call, not checked against the DNA. TRBV21-1 is labeled a pseudogene. CDR3 length equals 10 residues.

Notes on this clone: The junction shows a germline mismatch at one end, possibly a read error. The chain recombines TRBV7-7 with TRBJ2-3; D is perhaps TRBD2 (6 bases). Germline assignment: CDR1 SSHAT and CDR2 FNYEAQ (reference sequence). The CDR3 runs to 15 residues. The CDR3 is CASSLGLSSTDTQYF. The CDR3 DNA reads TGTGCTAGCAGCTTGGGACTGTCTAGCACAGATACGCAGTATTTT.

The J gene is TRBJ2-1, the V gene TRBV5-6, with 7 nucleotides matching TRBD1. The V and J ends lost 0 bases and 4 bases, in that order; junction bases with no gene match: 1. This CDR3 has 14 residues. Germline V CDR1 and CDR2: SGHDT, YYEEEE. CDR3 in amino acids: CASSLGTGYNEQFF. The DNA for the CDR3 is TGTGCCAGCAGCTTGGGGACAGGTTACAATGAGCAGTTCTTC.

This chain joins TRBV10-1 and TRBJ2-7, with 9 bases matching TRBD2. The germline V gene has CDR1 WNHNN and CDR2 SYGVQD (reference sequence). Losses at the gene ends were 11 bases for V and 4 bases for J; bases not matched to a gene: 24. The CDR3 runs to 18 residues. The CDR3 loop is CAVPRQITAGGPRYEQYF. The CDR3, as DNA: TGCGCCGTACCGCGTCAAATAACGGCGGGGGGGCCCAGGTACGAGCAGTACTTC.

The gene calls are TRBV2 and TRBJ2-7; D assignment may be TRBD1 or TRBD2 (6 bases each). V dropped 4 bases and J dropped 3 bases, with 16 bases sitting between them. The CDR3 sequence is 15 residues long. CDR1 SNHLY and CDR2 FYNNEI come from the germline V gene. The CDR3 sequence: CASSAEGGGYYEQYF. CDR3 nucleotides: TGTGCCAGCAGTGCCGAGGGGGGAGGATACTACGAGCAGTACTTC.

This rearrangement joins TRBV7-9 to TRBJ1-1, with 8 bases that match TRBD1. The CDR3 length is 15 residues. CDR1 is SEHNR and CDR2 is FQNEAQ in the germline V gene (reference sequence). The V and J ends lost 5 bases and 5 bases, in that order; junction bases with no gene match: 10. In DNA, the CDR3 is TGTGCCAGCAGCATCAGGACAGGGAGTGTAACTGAAGCTTTCTTT. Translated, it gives CASSIRTGSVTEAFF.

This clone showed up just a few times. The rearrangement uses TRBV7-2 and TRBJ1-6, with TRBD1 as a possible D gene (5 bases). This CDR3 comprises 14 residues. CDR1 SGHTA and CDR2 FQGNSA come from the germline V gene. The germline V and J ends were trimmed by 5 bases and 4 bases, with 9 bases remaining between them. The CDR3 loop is CASSQTGYNSPLHF. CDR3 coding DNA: TGTGCCAGCAGCCAAACAGGTTATAATTCACCCCTCCACTTT.

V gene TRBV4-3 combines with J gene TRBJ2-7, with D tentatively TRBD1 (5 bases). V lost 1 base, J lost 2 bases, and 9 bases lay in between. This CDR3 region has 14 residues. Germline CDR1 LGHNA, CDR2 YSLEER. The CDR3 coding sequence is TGCGCCAGCAGCCAAGGGCCGGACACCTACGAGCAGTACTTC. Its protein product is CASSQGPDTYEQYF.

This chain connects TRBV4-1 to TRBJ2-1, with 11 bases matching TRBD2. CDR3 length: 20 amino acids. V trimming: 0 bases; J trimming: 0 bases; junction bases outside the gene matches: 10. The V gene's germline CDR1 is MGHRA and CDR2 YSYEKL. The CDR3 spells CASSQDLASGRISSYNEQFF. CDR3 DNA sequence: TGCGCCAGCAGCCAAGATCTCGCTAGCGGGAGGATTAGCTCCTACAATGAGCAGTTCTTC.

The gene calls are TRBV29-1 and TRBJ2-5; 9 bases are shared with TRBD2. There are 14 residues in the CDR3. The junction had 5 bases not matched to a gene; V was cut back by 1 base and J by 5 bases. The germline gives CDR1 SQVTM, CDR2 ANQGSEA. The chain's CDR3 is CSVEASGIGETQYF. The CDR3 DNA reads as TGCAGCGTTGAAGCTAGCGGGATAGGGGAGACCCAGTACTTC.

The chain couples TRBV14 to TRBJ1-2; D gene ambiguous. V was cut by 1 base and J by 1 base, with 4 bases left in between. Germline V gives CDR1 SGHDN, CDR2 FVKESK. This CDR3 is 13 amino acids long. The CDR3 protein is CASSQAVNYGYTF. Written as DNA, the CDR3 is TGTGCCAGCAGCCAAGCGGTTAACTATGGCTACACCTTC.

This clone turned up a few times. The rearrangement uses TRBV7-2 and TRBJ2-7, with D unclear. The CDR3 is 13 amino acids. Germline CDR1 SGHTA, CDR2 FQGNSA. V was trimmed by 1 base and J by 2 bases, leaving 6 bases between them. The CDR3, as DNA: TGTGCCAGCAGCTTAGGGCCCCCCTACGAGCAGTACTTC. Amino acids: CASSLGPPYEQYF.

The CDR3 is CAIRGQGRTEAFF. The CDR3 DNA reads TGTGCCATCAGAGGACAGGGAAGGACTGAAGCTTTCTTT. The rearrangement uses TRBV10-3 and TRBJ1-1; 8 bases fit TRBD1. The J segment lost 5 bases and the V segment lost 6 bases, leaving 5 bases of the junction unmatched. The CDR3 loop spans 13 amino acids. The germline V gene has CDR1 ENHRY and CDR2 SYGVKD.